This T cell receptor (beta chain) was recovered during a study of shared clonotypes between healthy human individuals. Overall study: The composition of the donors was a couple of women and a few men aged 18 to 49. Per donor, CD8 memory used one plate, CD8 naive used two, CD4 memory used three and CD4 naive used three.

CD45RO-negative CD8 cells positively selected for CCR7 made up the naive population, which excluded terminally differentiated effector memory CD45RA+ cells. J was trimmed by 3 bases and V by 3 bases; bases with no gene match: 5. The CDR3 contains 14 residues. Germline V CDR1 and CDR2: SGHTA, FQGNSA. Here immunoSEQ multiplex PCR was the method, and the copy in TCRdb shows in-frame clones only, minus some. The repertoire holds approximately 840,000 clones, with 96% as singletons. Sequencing used naive CD8+ T cells sorted from blood. The gene calls are TRBV7-2 and TRBJ2-7, with TRBD1 matching 7 bases. The TCR comes from a young man in good health. The CDR3 DNA follows: TGTGCCAGCAGCTTTCCGGGACAGATCTACGAGCAGTACTTC. It specifies CASSFPGQIYEQYF.